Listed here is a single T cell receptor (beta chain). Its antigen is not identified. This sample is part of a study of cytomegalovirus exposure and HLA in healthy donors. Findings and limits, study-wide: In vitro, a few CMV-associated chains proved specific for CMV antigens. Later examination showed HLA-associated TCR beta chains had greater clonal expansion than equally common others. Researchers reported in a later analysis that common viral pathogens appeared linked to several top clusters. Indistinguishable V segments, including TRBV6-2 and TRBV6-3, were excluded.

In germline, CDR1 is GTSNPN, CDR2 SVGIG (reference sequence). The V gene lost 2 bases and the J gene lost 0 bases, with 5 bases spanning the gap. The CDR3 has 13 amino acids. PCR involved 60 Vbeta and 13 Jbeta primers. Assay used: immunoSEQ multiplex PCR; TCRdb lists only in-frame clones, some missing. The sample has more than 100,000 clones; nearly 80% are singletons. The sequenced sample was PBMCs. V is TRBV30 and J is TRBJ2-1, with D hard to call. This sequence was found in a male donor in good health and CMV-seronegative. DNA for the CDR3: TGTGCCTGGAGTTCTAGCTCCTACAATGAGCAGTTCTTC. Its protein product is CAWSSSSYNEQFF.